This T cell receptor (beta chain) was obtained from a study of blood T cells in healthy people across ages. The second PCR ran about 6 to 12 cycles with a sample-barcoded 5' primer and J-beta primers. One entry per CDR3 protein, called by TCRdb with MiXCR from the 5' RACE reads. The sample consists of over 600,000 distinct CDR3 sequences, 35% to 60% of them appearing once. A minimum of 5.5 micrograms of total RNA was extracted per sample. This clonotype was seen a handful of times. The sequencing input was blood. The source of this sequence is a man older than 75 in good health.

The CDR3 coding sequence is TGTGCCACCAGTGATCCCCGTGTAACCAGAGGGAAAGGCGATGAGCAGTTCTTC. It encodes CATSDPRVTRGKGDEQFF. V usage is TRBV24-1 and J usage is TRBJ2-1, with D possibly TRBD2 on 5 matching bases. This CDR3 contains 18 residues. The V end lost 3 bases, the J end lost 8 bases, and 25 bases lay between the germline ends. Germline CDR1 and CDR2: KGHDR and SFDVKD.